This T cell receptor beta chain was obtained from a study of blood T cell repertoires in COVID-19. The CDR3 is 16 residues long. Trimming pared 1 base from V and 11 bases from J, leaving 23 bases between. CDR1 SGHTA and CDR2 FQGNSA come from the germline V gene. Original processing methods: Amplified reference gene primers provided the basis for estimating nucleated cell counts. Produced via immunoSEQ multiplex PCR; TCRdb's table is partial and in-frame only. For V, J and clone size, that table is used; D and trimming come from the DNA. The sample has 250,000 to 400,000 clones; almost 90% are singletons.

The chain employs TRBV7-2 and TRBJ1-2; D possibly corresponds to TRBD1 (5 bases). The TCR originated in a woman in her twenties or thirties with COVID-19, enrolled during active disease. The source material was peripheral blood. The CDR3 DNA reads TGTGCCAGCAGCTTAGAGGGTCTCGGCAGGGTGGGTGGTTACACCTTC. Its translation is CASSLEGLGRVGGYTF.